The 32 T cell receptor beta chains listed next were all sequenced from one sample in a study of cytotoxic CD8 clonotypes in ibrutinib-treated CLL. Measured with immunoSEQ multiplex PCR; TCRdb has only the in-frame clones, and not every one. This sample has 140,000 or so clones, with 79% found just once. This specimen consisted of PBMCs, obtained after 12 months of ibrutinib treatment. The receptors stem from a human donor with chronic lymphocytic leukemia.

CDR3: CASSRWTEPNQPQHF. The CDR3 coding sequence is TGTGCCAGCAGTCGATGGACGGAACCTAATCAGCCCCAGCATTTT. V and J are TRBV27 and TRBJ1-5; D gene ambiguous. CDR1 MNHEY and CDR2 SMNVEV come from the germline V gene (reference sequence). CDR3 size: 15 residues. Trimming pared 5 bases from V and 4 bases from J, leaving 15 bases between.

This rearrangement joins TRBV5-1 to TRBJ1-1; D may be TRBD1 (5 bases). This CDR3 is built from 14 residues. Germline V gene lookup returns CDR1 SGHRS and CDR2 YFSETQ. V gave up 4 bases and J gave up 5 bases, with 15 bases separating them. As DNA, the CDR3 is TGCGCCAGCAGCCCAACAGGCTTCGGGACTGAAGCTTTCTTT. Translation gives CASSPTGFGTEAFF.

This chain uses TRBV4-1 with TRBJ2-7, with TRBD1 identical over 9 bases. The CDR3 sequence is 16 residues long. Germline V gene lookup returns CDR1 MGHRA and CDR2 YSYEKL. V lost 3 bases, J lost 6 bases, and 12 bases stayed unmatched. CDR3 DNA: TGCGCCAGCAGCCAGAAGACAACAGGGGGCAACGGCGAGCAGTACTTC. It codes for CASSQKTTGGNGEQYF.

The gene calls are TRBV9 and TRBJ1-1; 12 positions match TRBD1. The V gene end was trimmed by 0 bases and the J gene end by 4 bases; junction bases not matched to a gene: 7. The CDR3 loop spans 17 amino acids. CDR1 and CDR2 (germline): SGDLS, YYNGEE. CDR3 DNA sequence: TGTGCCAGCAGCGTAGTAGGGACAGGGGGCTCGGGCACTGAAGCTTTCTTT. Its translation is CASSVVGTGGSGTEAFF.

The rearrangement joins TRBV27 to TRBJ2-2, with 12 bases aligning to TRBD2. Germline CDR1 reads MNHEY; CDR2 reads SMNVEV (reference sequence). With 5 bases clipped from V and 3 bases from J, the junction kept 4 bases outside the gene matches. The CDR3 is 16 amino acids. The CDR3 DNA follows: TGTGCCAGCAGTCGACTAGCGGGAGATCACACCGGGGAGCTGTTTTTT. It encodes CASSRLAGDHTGELFF.

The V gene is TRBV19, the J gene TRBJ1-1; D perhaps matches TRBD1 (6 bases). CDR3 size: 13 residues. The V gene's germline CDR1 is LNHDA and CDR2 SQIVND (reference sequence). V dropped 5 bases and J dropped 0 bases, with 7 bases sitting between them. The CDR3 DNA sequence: TGTGCCAGTAGTCAGGGGCTGAACACTGAAGCTTTCTTT. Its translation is CASSQGLNTEAFF.

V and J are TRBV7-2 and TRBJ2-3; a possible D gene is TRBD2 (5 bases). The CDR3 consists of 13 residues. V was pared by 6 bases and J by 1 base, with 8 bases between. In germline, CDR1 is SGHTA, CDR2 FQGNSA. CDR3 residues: CASRPGGTDTQYF. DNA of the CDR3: TGTGCCAGCAGACCCGGGGGCACAGATACGCAGTATTTT.

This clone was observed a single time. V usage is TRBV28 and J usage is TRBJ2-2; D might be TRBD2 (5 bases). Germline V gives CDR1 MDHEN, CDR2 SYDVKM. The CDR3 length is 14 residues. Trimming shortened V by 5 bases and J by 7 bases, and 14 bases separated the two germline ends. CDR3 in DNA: TGTGCCAGCAGTACCCAAGAGGGCAGCGGGGAGCTGTTTTTT. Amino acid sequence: CASSTQEGSGELFF.

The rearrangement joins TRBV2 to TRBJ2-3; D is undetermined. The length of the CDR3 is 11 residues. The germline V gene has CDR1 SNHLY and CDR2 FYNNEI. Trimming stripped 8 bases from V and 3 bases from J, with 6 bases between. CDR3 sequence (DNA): TGTGCCAGCCTCAAGACAGATACGCAGTATTTT. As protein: CASLKTDTQYF.

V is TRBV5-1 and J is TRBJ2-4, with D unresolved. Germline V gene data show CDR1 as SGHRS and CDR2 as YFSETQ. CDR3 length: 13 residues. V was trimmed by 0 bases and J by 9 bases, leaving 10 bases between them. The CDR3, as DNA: TGCGCCAGCAGCTTGGAGTCCTTTACCATTCAGTACTTC. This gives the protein CASSLESFTIQYF.

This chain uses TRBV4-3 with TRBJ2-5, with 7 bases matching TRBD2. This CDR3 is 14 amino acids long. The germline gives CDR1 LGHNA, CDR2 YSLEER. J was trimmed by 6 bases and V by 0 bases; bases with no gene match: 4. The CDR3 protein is CASSQDGGRKTQYF. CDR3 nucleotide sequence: TGCGCCAGCAGCCAAGATGGCGGGAGAAAGACCCAGTACTTC.

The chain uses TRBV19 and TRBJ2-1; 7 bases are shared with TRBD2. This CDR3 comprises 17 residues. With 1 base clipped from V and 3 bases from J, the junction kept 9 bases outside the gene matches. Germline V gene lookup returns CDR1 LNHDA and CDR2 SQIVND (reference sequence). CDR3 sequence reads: CASSIAGWREYYNEQFF. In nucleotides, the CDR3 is TGTGCCAGTAGTATAGCCGGTTGGCGGGAGTACTACAATGAGCAGTTCTTC.

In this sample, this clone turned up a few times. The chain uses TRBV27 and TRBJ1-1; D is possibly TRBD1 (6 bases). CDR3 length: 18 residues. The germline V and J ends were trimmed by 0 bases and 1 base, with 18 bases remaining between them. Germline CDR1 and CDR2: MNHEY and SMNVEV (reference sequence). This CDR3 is CASSLSGPMGGPNTEAFF. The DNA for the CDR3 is TGTGCCAGCAGTTTATCTGGTCCTATGGGGGGCCCGAACACTGAAGCTTTCTTT.

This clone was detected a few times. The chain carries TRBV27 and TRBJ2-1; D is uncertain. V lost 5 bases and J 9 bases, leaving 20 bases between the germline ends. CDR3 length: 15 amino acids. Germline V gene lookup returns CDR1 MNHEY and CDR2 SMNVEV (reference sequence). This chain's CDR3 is CASSPDWNSMGEQFF. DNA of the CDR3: TGTGCCAGCAGTCCAGACTGGAATTCGATGGGTGAGCAGTTCTTC.

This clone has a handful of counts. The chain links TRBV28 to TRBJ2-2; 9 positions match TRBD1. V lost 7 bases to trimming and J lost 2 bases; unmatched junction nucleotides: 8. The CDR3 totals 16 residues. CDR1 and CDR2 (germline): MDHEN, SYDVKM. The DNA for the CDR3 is TGTGCCAGCATCTCACAGGGGGCGCGAAACACCGGGGAGCTGTTTTTT. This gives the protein CASISQGARNTGELFF.

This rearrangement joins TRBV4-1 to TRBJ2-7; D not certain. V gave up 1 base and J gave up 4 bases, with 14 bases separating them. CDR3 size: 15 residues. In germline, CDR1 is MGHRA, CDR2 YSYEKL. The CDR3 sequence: CASSQAETAGYEQYF. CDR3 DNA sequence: TGCGCCAGCAGCCAAGCTGAAACCGCCGGGTACGAGCAGTACTTC.

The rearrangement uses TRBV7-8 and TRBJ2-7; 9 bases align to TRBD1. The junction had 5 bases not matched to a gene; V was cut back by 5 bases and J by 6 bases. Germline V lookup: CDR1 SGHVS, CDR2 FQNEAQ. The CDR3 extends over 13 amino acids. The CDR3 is CASSVGQGGEQYF. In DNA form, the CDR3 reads TGTGCCAGCAGCGTGGGACAGGGAGGCGAGCAGTACTTC.

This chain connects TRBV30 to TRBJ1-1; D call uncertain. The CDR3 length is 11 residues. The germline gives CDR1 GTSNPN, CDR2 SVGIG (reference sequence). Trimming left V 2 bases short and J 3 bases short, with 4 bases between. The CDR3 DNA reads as TGTGCCTGGAGTAAATACACTGAAGCTTTCTTT. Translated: CAWSKYTEAFF.

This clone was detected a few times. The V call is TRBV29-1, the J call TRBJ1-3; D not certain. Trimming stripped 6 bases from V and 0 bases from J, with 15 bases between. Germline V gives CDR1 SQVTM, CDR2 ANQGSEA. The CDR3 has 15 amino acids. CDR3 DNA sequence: TGCAGCGTGGCAGTGGGCAGTACCTCTGGAAACACCATATATTTT. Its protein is CSVAVGSTSGNTIYF.

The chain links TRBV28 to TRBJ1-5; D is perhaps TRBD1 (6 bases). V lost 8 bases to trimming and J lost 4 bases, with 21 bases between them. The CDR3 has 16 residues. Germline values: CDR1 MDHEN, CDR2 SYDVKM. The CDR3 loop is CASEFARQEFNQPQHF. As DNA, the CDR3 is TGTGCCAGCGAGTTTGCCCGACAGGAGTTTAATCAGCCCCAGCATTTT.

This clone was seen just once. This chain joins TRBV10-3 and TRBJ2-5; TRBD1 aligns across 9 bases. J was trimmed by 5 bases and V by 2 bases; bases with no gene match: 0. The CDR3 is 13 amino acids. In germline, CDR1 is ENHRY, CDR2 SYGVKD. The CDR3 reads CAISEGQGETQYF. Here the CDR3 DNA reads TGTGCCATCAGTGAGGGACAGGGGGAGACCCAGTACTTC.

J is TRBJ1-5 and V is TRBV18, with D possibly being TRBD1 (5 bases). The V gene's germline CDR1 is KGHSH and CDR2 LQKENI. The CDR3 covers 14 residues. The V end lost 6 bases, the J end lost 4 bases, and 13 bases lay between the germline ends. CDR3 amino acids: CASSPTEGNQPQHF. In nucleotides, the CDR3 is TGTGCCAGCTCCCCGACGGAGGGGAATCAGCCCCAGCATTTT.

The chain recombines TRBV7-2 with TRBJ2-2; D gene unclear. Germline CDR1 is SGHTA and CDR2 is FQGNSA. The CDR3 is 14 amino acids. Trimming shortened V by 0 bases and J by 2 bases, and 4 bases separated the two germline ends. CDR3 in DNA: TGTGCCAGCAGCTTAGCGGGAAACACCGGGGAGCTGTTTTTT. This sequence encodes CASSLAGNTGELFF.

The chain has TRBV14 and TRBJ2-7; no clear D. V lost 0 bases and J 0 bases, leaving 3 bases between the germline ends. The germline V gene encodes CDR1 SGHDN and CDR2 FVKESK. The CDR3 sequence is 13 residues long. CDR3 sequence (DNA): TGTGCCAGCAGCCAAGAATTCTCCTACGAGCAGTACTTC. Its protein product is CASSQEFSYEQYF.

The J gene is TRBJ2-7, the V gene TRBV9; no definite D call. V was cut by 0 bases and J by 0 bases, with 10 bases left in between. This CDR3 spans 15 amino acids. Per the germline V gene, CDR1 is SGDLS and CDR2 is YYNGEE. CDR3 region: CASSVDGSSSYEQYF. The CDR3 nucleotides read TGTGCCAGCAGCGTAGACGGGTCCAGCTCCTACGAGCAGTACTTC.

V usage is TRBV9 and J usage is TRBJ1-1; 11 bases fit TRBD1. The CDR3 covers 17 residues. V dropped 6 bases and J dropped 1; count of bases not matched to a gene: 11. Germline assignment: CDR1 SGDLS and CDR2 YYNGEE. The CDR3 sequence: CASNRTDRGLRNTEAFF. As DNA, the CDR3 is TGTGCCAGCAACCGGACGGACAGGGGGCTCAGGAACACTGAAGCTTTCTTT.

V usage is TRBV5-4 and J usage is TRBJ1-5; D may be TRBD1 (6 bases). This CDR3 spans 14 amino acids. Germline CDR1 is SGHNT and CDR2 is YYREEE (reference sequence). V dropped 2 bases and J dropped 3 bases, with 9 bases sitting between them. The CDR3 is CASSFPGDNQPQHF. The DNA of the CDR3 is TGTGCCAGCAGCTTCCCAGGGGACAATCAGCCCCAGCATTTT.

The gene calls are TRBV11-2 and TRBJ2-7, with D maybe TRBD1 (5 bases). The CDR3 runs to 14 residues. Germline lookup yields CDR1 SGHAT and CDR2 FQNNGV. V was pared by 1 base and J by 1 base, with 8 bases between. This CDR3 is CASSLGDRSYEQYF. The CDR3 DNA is TGTGCCAGCAGCTTAGGAGACAGATCCTACGAGCAGTACTTC.

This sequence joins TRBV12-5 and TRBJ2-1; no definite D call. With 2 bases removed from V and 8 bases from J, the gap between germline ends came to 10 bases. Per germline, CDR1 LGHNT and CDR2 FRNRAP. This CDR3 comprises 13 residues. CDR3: CASGLPLGYEQFF. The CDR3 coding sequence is TGTGCTAGTGGTTTGCCCCTAGGCTATGAGCAGTTCTTC.

In DNA form, the CDR3 reads TGTGCCAGCAGGGGGAAGGCGGCTGATGAAGCTTTCTTT. This gives the protein CASRGKAADEAFF. The chain employs TRBV2 and TRBJ1-1; D gene ambiguous. The CDR3 is made up of 13 amino acids. Per the germline V gene, CDR1 is SNHLY and CDR2 is FYNNEI. V lost 6 bases, J lost 7 bases, and 15 bases lay in between.

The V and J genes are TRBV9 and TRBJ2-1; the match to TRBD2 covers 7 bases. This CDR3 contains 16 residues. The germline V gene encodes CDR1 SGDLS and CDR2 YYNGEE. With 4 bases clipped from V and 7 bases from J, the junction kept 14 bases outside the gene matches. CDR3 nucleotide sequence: TGTGCCAGCAGCCCCTGGAGGGCGGGAGCGTATAATGAGCAGTTCTTC. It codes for CASSPWRAGAYNEQFF.

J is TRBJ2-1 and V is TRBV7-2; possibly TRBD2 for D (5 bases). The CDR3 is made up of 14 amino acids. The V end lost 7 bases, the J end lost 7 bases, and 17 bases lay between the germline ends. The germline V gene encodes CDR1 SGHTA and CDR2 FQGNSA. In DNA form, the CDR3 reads TGTGCCAGCAATCCGGGGATCCGCGGGAATGAGCAGTTCTTC. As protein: CASNPGIRGNEQFF.